These 9 T cell receptor beta chains were sequenced from one sample in a study of blood T cell repertoires in COVID-19. Profiling relied on immunoSEQ multiplex PCR, and the TCRdb table lists in-frame clones only, not all of them. Of 350,000 to 400,000 clones listed, around 92% are singletons. The specimen was peripheral blood. These TCRs come from a woman in her thirties with COVID-19, enrolled during active disease.

V is TRBV19 and J is TRBJ2-7; 10 bases line up with TRBD1. V shed 0 bases, J shed 3 bases, and the junction held 2 bases outside the gene matches. Germline values: CDR1 LNHDA, CDR2 SQIVND (reference sequence). The CDR3 has 15 amino acids. This CDR3 reads CASSIEGQGYYEQYF. For the CDR3, the DNA is TGTGCCAGTAGTATAGAGGGACAGGGGTACTACGAGCAGTACTTC.

CDR3 amino acids: CASSWGIGGGVPDSQYF. As DNA, the CDR3 is TGTGCCAGCAGCTGGGGGATCGGCGGGGGGGTCCCTGATTCGCAGTATTTT. The chain has TRBV7-9 and TRBJ2-3; 9 positions agree with TRBD2. After removal of 4 bases from V and 10 bases from J, the junction contained 18 bases not matched to a gene. The CDR3 is 17 amino acids. CDR1 is SEHNR, CDR2 FQNEAQ, per germline (reference sequence).

The V call is TRBV5-5, the J call TRBJ1-1; 10 nucleotides align to TRBD1. V shed 2 bases, J shed 3 bases, and the junction held 7 bases outside the gene matches. The V gene's germline CDR1 is SGHKS and CDR2 YYEKEE (reference sequence). This CDR3 is built from 16 residues. The CDR3 region is CASSFWDRGGYTEAFF. In DNA, the CDR3 is TGTGCCAGCAGCTTTTGGGACAGGGGAGGATACACTGAAGCTTTCTTT.

The chain recombines TRBV18 with TRBJ1-5, with D uncertain. The CDR3 totals 13 residues. Trimming pared 3 bases from V and 1 base from J, leaving 4 bases between. Germline V lookup: CDR1 KGHSH, CDR2 LQKENI. In nucleotides, the CDR3 is TGTGCCAGCTCACCCGAGAGCAATCAGCCCCAGCATTTT. Protein: CASSPESNQPQHF.

The chain combines TRBV20-1 with TRBJ2-3; 9 bases align to TRBD2. CDR1 DFQATT and CDR2 SNEGSKA come from the germline V gene (reference sequence). The CDR3 runs to 15 residues. With V trimmed by 3 bases and J by 6 bases, 10 bases remained unmatched. Here the CDR3 reads CSASLGGGARDTQYF. The CDR3 DNA reads as TGCAGTGCTAGTCTGGGCGGGGGGGCCAGGGATACGCAGTATTTT.

In regard to this clone: Within the sample, other DNA sequences also encode this same CDR3. The chain carries TRBV7-2 and TRBJ1-1; the D is unclear. V dropped 1 base and J dropped 1 base, with 7 bases sitting between them. The germline V gene encodes CDR1 SGHTA and CDR2 FQGNSA. The CDR3 covers 14 residues. The CDR3 region has the DNA TGTGCCAGCAGCTTAGTTTCCCAGAACACTGAAGCTTTCTTT. Translating it yields CASSLVSQNTEAFF.

V usage is TRBV15 and J usage is TRBJ2-7, with TRBD2 matching over 7 bases. The CDR3 is made up of 14 amino acids. Germline lookup yields CDR1 LNHNV and CDR2 YYDKDF (reference sequence). The V and J ends lost 6 bases and 7 bases, in that order; junction bases with no gene match: 12. Here the CDR3 reads CATRGGTAIGEQYF. CDR3 bases: TGTGCCACCAGGGGAGGGACCGCCATTGGAGAGCAGTACTTC.

The chain links TRBV11-2 to TRBJ2-3, with D perhaps matching TRBD1 (6 bases). V lost 1 base and J lost 0, with 14 bases in between. CDR1 is SGHAT, CDR2 FQNNGV, per germline. The CDR3 length is 17 residues. The CDR3 DNA reads TGTGCCAGCAGCTTAGTCAGGGGCAGTACTAGCACAGATACGCAGTATTTT. Translating it yields CASSLVRGSTSTDTQYF. The entire variable domain, with the rest obtained from reference TRBV11-2 and TRBJ2-3, is as follows: EAGVAQSPRYKIIEKRQSVAFWCNPISGHATLYWYQQILGQGPKLLIQFQNNGVVDDSQLPKDRFSAERLKGVDSTLKIQPAKLEDSAVYLCASSLVRGSTSTDTQYFGPGTRLTVL.

The V call is TRBV5-1, the J call TRBJ2-1, with a tentative D call TRBD2 (5 bases). The CDR3 covers 14 residues. CDR1 is SGHRS and CDR2 is YFSETQ in the germline V gene. Trimming left V 0 bases short and J 8 bases short, with 12 bases between. CDR3 sequence reads: CASSLVQGRDEQFF. DNA of the CDR3: TGCGCCAGCAGCTTGGTGCAAGGGCGGGATGAGCAGTTCTTC.